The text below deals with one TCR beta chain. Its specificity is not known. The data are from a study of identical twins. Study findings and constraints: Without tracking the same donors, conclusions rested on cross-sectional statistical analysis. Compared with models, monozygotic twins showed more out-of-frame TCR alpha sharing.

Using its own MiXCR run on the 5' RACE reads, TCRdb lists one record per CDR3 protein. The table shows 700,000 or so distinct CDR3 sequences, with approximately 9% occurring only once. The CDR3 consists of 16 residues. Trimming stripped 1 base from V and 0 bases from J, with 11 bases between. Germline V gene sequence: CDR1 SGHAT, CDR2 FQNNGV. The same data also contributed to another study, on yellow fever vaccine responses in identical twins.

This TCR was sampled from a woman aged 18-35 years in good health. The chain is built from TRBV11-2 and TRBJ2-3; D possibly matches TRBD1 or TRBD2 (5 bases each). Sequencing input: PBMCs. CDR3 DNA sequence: TGTGCCAGCAGCTTAGTGGGGGAGCGGAGCACAGATACGCAGTATTTT. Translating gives CASSLVGERSTDTQYF.